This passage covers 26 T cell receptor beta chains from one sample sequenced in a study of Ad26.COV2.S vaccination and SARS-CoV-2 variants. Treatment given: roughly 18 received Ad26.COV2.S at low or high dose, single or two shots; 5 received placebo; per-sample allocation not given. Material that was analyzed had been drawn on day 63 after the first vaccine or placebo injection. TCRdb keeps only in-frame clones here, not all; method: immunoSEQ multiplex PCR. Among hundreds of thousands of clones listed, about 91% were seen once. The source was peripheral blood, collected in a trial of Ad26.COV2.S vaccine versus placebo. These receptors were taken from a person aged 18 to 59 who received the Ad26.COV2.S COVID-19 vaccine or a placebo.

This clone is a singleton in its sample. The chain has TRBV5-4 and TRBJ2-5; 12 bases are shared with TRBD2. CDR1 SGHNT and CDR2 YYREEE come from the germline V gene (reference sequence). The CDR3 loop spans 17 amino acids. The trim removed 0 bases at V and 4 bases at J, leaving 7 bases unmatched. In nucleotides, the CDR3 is TGTGCCAGCAGCTTGGGTCCTAGCGGGGGGGCGGGAGAGACCCAGTACTTC. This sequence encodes CASSLGPSGGAGETQYF.

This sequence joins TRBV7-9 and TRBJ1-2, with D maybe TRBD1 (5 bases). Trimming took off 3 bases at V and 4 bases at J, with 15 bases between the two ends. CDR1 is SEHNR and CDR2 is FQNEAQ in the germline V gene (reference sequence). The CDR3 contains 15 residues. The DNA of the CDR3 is TGTGCCAGCAGCTTTGAGGCGCCCGGGACCTATGGCTACACCTTC. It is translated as CASSFEAPGTYGYTF.

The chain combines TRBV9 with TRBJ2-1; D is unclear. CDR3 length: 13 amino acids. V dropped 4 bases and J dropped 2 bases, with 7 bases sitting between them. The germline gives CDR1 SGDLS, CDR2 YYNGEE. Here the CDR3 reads CASSLSPYNEQFF. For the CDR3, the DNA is TGTGCCAGCAGCCTCAGTCCCTACAATGAGCAGTTCTTC.

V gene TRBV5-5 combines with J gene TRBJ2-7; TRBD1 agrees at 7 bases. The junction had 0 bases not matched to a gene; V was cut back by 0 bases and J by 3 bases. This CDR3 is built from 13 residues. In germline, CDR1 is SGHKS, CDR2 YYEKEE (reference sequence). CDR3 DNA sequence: TGTGCCAGCAGCTTGGACAGGGGCTACGAGCAGTACGTC. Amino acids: CASSLDRGYEQYV.

CDR3 nucleotides: TGTGCCAGCAGCGTATTTTGGGTAGGGAACTATGGCTACACCTTC. Protein: CASSVFWVGNYGYTF. The chain couples TRBV9 to TRBJ1-2; D unresolved. CDR3 length: 15 residues. Trimming left V 1 base short and J 2 bases short, with 12 bases between. Germline lookup yields CDR1 SGDLS and CDR2 YYNGEE.

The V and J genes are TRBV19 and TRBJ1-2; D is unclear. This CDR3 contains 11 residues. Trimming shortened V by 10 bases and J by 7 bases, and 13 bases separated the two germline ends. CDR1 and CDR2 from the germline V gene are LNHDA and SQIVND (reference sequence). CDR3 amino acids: CATNYVGGYTF. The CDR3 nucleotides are TGTGCCACCAACTACGTAGGTGGCTACACCTTC. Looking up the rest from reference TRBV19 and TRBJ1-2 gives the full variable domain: DGGITQSPKYLFRKEGQNVTLSCEQNLNHDAMYWYRQDPGQGLRLIYYSQIVNDFQKGDIAEGYSVSREKKESFPLTVTSAQKNPTAFYLCATNYVGGYTFGSGTRLTVV.

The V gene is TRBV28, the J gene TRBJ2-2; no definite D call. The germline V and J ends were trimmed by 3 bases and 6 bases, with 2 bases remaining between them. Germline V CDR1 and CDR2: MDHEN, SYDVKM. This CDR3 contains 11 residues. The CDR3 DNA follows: TGTGCCAGCAGTTTGTCCGGGGAGCTGTTTTTT. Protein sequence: CASSLSGELFF.

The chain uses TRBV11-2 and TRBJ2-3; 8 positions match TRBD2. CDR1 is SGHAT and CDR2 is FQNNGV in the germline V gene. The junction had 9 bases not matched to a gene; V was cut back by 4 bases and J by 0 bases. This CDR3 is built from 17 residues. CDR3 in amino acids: CASSSYIAGTSTDTQYF. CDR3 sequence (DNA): TGTGCCAGCAGCTCTTACATAGCGGGAACAAGCACAGATACGCAGTATTTT.

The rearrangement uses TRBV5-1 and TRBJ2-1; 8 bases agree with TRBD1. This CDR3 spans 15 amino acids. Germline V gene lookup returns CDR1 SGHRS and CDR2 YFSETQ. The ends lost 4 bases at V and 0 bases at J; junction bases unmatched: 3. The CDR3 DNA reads TGCGCCAGCAGCCCGGACAGGGTCTCCTACAATGAGCAGTTCTTC. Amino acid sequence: CASSPDRVSYNEQFF.

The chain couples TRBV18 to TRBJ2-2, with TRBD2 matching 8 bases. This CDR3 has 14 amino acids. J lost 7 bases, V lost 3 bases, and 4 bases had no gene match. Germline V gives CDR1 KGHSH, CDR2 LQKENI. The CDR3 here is CASSPTSGNGELFF. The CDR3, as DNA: TGTGCCAGCTCACCCACTAGCGGCAACGGGGAGCTGTTTTTT.

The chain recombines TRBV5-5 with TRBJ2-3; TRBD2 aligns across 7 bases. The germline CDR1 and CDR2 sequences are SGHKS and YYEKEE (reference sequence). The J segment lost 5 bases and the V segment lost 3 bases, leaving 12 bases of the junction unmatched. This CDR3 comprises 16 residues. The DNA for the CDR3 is TGTGCCAGCAGCTCGCTTACGGGGGGAGGGGTAGATACGCAGTATTTT. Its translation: CASSSLTGGGVDTQYF.

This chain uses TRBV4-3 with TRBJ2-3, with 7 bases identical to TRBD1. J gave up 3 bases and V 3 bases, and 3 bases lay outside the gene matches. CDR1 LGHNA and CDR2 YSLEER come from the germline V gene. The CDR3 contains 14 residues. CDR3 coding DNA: TGCGCCAGCAGCCAGGACAGGTTTACAGATACGCAGTATTTT. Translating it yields CASSQDRFTDTQYF.

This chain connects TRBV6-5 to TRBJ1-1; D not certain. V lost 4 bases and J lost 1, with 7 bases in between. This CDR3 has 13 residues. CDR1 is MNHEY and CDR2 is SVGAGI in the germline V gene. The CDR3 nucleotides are TGTGCCAGCAGTTCGGACCCGAACACTGAAGCTTTCTTT. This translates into CASSSDPNTEAFF.

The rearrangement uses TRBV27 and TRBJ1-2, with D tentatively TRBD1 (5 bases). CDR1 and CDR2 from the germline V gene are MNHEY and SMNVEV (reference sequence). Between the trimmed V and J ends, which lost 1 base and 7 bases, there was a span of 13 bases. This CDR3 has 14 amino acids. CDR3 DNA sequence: TGTGCCAGCAGTTTATTGGCAGGGATAGCTGGCTACACCTTC. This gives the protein CASSLLAGIAGYTF.

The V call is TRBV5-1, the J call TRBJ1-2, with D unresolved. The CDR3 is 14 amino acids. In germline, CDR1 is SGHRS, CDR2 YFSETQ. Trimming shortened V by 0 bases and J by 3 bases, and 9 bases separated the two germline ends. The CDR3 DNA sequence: TGCGCCAGCAGCTTGGGGGTCCCTGACTATGGCTACACCTTC. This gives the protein CASSLGVPDYGYTF.

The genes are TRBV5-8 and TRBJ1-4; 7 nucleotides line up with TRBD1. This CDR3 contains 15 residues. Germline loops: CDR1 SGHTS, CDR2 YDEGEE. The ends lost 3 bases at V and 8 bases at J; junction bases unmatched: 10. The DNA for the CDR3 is TGTGCCAGCAGCTATGACTCAGGGGGAGGAGAAAAACTGTTTTTT. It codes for CASSYDSGGGEKLFF.

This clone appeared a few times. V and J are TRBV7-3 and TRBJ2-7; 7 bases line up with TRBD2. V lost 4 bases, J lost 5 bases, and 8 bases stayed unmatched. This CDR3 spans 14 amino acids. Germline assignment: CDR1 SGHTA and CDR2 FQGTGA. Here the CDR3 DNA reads TGTGCCAGCAGCTGGAAAGCGGGGAGCCACGAGCAGTACTTC. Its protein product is CASSWKAGSHEQYF.

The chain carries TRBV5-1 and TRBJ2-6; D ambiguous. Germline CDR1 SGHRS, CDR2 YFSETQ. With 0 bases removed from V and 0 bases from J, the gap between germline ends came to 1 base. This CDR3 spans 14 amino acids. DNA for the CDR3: TGCGCCAGCAGCTTGGTCTCTGGGGCCAACGTCCTGACTTTC. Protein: CASSLVSGANVLTF.

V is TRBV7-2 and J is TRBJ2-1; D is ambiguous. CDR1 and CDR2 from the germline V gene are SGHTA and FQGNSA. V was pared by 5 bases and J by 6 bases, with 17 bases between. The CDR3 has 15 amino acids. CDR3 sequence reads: CASSPYASSRNEQFF. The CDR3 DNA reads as TGTGCCAGCAGCCCATACGCTAGTAGCCGCAATGAGCAGTTCTTC.

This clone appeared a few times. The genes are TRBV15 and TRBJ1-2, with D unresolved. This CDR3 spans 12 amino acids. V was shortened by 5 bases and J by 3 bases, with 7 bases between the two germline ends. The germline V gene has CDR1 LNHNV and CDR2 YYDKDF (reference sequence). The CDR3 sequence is CATSPRDYGYTF. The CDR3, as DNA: TGTGCCACCAGCCCCCGGGACTATGGCTACACCTTC.

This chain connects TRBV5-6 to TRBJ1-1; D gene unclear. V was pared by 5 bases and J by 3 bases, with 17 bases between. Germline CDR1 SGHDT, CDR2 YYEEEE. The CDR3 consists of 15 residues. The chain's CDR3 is CASRLLTRWDTEAFF. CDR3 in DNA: TGTGCCAGCAGATTACTTACTCGATGGGACACTGAAGCTTTCTTT.

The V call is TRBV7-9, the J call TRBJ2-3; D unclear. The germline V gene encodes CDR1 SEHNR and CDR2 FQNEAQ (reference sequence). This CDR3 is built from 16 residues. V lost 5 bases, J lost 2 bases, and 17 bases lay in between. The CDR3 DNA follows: TGTGCCAGCAGCGCCTTGCTAGTATCCACCACAGATACGCAGTATTTT. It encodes CASSALLVSTTDTQYF.

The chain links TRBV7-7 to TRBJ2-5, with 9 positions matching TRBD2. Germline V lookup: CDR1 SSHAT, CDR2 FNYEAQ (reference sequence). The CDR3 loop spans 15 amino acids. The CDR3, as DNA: TGTGCTAGCGAGGCGGGAGGGCGCGGACAAGAGACCCAGTACTTC. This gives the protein CASEAGGRGQETQYF.

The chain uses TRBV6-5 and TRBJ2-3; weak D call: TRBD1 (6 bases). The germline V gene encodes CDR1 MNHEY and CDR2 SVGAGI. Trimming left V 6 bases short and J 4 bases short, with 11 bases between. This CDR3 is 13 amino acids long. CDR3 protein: CASRGQGPDTQYF. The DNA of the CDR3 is TGTGCCAGCAGGGGGCAGGGGCCAGATACGCAGTATTTT.

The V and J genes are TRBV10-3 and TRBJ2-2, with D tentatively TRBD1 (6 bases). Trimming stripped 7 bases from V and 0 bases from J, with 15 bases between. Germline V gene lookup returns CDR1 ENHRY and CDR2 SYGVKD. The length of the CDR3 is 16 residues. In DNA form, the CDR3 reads TGTGCCATCAACTCTGGGGCAGGGGCGAACACCGGGGAGCTGTTTTTT. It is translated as CAINSGAGANTGELFF.

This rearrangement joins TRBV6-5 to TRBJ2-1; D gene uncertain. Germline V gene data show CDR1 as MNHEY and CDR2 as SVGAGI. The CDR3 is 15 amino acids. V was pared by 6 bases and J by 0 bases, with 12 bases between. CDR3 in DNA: TGTGCCAGCAGCTCCGGCATGAGCTCCTACAATGAGCAGTTCTTC. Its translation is CASSSGMSSYNEQFF.